A selection of T cell receptor beta chains follows, all from one sample in a study of T cell changes during pregnancy in multiple sclerosis. This table comes from immunoSEQ multiplex PCR, and its TCRdb copy is limited to in-frame clones, with some not included. The data contain about 36,000 clones, about 89% of them seen just once; the ten biggest clones take up about 11%. Sequences were derived from CD8+ T cells from peripheral blood mononuclear cells, sampled in the third trimester of pregnancy. The receptors shown here come from a female donor with multiple sclerosis, enrolled in a pregnancy study. CDR3s include the opening cysteine and the closing phenylalanine or tryptophan. The D gene is left open where the match is weak. Clone size is given for some rows only: seen once, a few or many times, or a class if the clone is expanded.

D gene	V gene	J gene	clone size	CDR3 DNA	CDR3 protein
TRBD1	TRBV4-2	TRBJ1-1	once	TGTGCCAGCAGCCCAAGCACGGGACAGGGACCTCTGAACACTGAAGCTTTCTTT	CASSPSTGQGPLNTEAFF
TRBD1	TRBV27	TRBJ2-7	once	TGTGCCAGCAGTCTCGGACAGGGGGCCTACGAGCAGTACTTC	CASSLGQGAYEQYF
TRBD1	TRBV29-1	TRBJ1-1	large	TGCAGCGCTCTGGGCGGGACAGGGTGGTTGAACACTGAAGCTTTCTTT	CSALGGTGWLNTEAFF
.	TRBV29-1	TRBJ2-1	once	TGCAGCGTTGGCCAGCTAGATGAGCAGTTCTTC	CSVGQLDEQFF
TRBD1	TRBV5-3	TRBJ2-2	once	TGTGCCAGAAGCTTGCCGGGACAGGGGGCTTGGGTTAACACCGGGGAGCTGTTTTTT	CARSLPGQGAWVNTGELFF
TRBD1	TRBV27	TRBJ2-1	.	TGTGCCAGCAGTTTCCAGGGGGCCGCTGGGGAGCAGTTCTTC	CASSFQGAAGEQFF
.	TRBV27	TRBJ1-1	.	TGTGCCAGCGGATCCGGGTCGAAAGCTTTCTTT	CASGSGSKAFF
.	TRBV15	TRBJ1-2	.	TGTGCCACCAGCCCAGAGCAGGGTTCGAACTATGGCTACACCTTC	CATSPEQGSNYGYTF
.	TRBV19	TRBJ2-1	.	TGTGCCAGTATTCCCACGGAGGAGGGAGGCAATGAGCAGTTCTTC	CASIPTEEGGNEQFF
.	TRBV6-6	TRBJ2-5	.	TGTGCCAGCAGTACCTGGGGGCTTGGGGGAGAGACCCAGTACTTC	CASSTWGLGGETQYF
TRBD1	TRBV19	TRBJ1-3	few	TGTGCCAGTAGTGCATTCCCAGGGGGCTCTGGAAACACCATATATTTT	CASSAFPGGSGNTIYF
TRBD2	TRBV7-9	TRBJ2-1	.	TGTGCCAGCAGCTTGACGCCCGGGACTAGCGCCCACAATGAGCAGTTCTTC	CASSLTPGTSAHNEQFF
.	TRBV4-3	TRBJ1-5	.	TGCGCCAGCAGCCAACATGACAGAACTAATCAGCCCCAGCATTTT	CASSQHDRTNQPQHF
TRBD1	TRBV9	TRBJ1-1	once	TGTGCCAGCAGCAAGGGACAGGGGATGAACACTGAAGCTTTCTTT	CASSKGQGMNTEAFF
.	TRBV27	TRBJ1-2	.	TGTGCCAGCAGTTTGATGGGGGGCTATGGCTACACCTTC	CASSLMGGYGYTF
.	TRBV7-9	TRBJ1-3	.	TGTGCCAGCAGAAGGGGCCCGGGAAACACCATATATTTT	CASRRGPGNTIYF
.	TRBV10-3	TRBJ2-5	once	TGTGCCATCAGCAGACTAGTGGGGGAGACCCAGTACTTC	CAISRLVGETQYF
.	TRBV25-1	TRBJ2-3	.	TGTGCCAGCAGTGAAAGCTCGGATACGCAGTATTTT	CASSESSDTQYF
.	TRBV7-9	TRBJ1-1	once	TGTGCCAGCAGCTTGGAGAGGTCTGAAGCTTTCTTT	CASSLERSEAFF
.	TRBV27	TRBJ1-1	once	TGTGCCAGCAGTTTGGTAGGGATCAGGGTCACTGAAGCTTTCTTT	CASSLVGIRVTEAFF
TRBD1	TRBV5-1	TRBJ2-7	once	TGCGCCAGCAGCTTGCTGTCCTCCGGGACAGGGGAGTACGAGCAGTACTTC	CASSLLSSGTGEYEQYF
TRBD2	TRBV5-4	TRBJ2-3	.	TGTGCCAGCAGCTTGGGACTAGCGGAGTTAAGTAGCACAGATACGCAGTATTTT	CASSLGLAELSSTDTQYF
TRBD2	TRBV6-5	TRBJ2-3	.	TGTGCCAGCAGTTACTCTAGCGGGTCCGCAGATACGCAGTATTTT	CASSYSSGSADTQYF
TRBD2	TRBV10-3	TRBJ2-2	.	TGTGCCATCAGGCCCGGGGGACTAGCGGGCCCGAACACCGGGGAGCTGTTTTTT	CAIRPGGLAGPNTGELFF
TRBD2	TRBV6-1	TRBJ2-5	.	TGTGCCAGCAGTAGTCTAGCGGGGAACCAAGAGACCCAGTACTTC	CASSSLAGNQETQYF
TRBD1	TRBV7-6	TRBJ1-1	.	TGTGCCAGCAGCTTAGGGGCCAGGGGGGAGAGCACTGAAGCTTTCTTT	CASSLGARGESTEAFF
.	TRBV18	TRBJ2-1	.	TGTGCCAGCTCACCAGCGGGGCCCAATGAGCAGTTCTTC	CASSPAGPNEQFF
TRBD1	TRBV5-1	TRBJ2-2	.	TGCGCCAGCAGCTTGGATGGACAGGGGCGAGGTTCCGGGGAGCTGTTTTTT	CASSLDGQGRGSGELFF
TRBD2	TRBV5-4	TRBJ2-7	once	TGTGCCAGCAGGGGGGAGAATAGCGGGGTCTACGAGCAGTACTTC	CASRGENSGVYEQYF